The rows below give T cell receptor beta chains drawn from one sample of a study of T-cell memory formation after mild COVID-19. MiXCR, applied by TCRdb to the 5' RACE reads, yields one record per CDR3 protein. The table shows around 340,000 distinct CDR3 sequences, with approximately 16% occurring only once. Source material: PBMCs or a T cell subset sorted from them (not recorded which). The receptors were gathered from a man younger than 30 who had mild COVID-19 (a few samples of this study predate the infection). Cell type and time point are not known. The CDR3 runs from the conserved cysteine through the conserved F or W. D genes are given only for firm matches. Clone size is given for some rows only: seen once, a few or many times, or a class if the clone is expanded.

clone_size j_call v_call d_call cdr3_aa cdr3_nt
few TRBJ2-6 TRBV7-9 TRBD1 CASSSGQAAFPTGANVLTF TGTGCCAGCAGCTCGGGACAGGCTGCCTTCCCAACTGGGGCCAACGTCCTGACTTTC
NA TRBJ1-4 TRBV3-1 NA CASSQARVTNEKLFF TGTGCCAGCAGCCAAGCGCGTGTAACTAATGAAAAACTGTTTTTT
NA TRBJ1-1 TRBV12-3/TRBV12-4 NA CASTRPPLNTEAFF TGTGCCAGCACCCGGCCCCCCTTGAACACTGAAGCTTTCTTT
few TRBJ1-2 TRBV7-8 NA CASSLSEASYGYTF TGTGCCAGCAGCCTTTCCGAGGCGTCCTATGGCTACACCTTC
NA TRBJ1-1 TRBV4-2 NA CASSQAFGRNTEAFF TGTGCCAGCAGCCAAGCATTCGGGAGGAACACTGAAGCTTTCTTT
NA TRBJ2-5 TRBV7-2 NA CASTTPGSAQWETQYF TGTGCCAGCACCACTCCGGGGTCAGCCCAGTGGGAGACCCAGTACTTC
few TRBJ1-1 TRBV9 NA CASRKIGGVNTEAFF TGTGCCAGCAGGAAAATCGGGGGGGTGAACACTGAAGCTTTCTTT
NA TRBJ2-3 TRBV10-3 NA CAISDGAGSQYF TGTGCCATCAGTGACGGTGCGGGGTCGCAGTATTTT
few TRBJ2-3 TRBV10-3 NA CAISESTVRTDTQYF TGTGCCATCAGTGAGTCGACAGTACGAACAGATACGCAGTATTTT
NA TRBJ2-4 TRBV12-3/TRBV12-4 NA CASSFSLRRAKNIQYF TGTGCCAGCAGTTTTAGCCTTCGAAGGGCCAAAAACATTCAGTACTTC
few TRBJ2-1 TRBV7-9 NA CASSRLPGHFF TGTGCCAGCAGCCGTTTGCCGGGACACTTCTTC
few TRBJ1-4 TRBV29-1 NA CSVGHSMGLFF TGCAGCGTGGGACACTCGATGGGACTGTTTTTT
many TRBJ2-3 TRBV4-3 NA CASSQDAGRGISDTQYF TGCGCCAGCAGCCAAGATGCGGGCAGGGGTATTTCAGATACGCAGTATTTT
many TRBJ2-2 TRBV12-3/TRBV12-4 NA CASSLGVGELFF TGTGCCAGCAGTTTAGGGGTCGGGGAGCTGTTTTTT
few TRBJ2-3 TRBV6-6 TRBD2 CASSYGGGFPDTQYF TGTGCCAGCAGTTACGGCGGGGGATTTCCAGATACGCAGTATTTT
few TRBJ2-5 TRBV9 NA CASSSTGTFGTQYF TGTGCCAGCAGCTCGACGGGTACATTCGGGACCCAGTACTTC
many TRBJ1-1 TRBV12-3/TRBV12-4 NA CASSFLGREAFF TGTGCCAGCAGTTTTTTGGGGCGCGAGGCTTTCTTT
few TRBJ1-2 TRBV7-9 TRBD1 CASSSSDRGYGYTF TGTGCCAGCAGCTCTTCCGACAGGGGCTATGGCTACACCTTC
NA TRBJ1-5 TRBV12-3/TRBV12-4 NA CASSFRDNLRNQPQHF TGTGCCAGCAGCTTCCGGGACAACCTCCGCAATCAGCCCCAGCATTTT
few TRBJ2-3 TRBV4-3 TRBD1 CASSQDQGTGGRDTQYF TGCGCCAGCAGCCAAGACCAAGGGACAGGGGGCCGGGATACGCAGTATTTT
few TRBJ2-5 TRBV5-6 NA CASSLWLAEETQYF TGTGCCAGCAGCTTGTGGCTAGCCGAAGAGACCCAGTACTTC
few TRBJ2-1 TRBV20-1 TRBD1 CSGQGNNEQFF TGCAGTGGACAGGGAAACAATGAGCAGTTCTTC
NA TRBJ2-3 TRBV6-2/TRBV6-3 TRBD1 CASSYDRGADTQYF TGTGCCAGCAGTTACGACAGGGGAGCAGATACGCAGTATTTT
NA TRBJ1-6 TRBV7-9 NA CASSLVGSWNSPLHF TGTGCCAGCAGCTTGGTGGGCAGTTGGAATTCACCCCTCCACTTT
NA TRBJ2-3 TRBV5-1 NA CASSFQGGGTDTQYF TGCGCCAGCAGCTTTCAGGGAGGAGGGACAGATACGCAGTATTTT